This TCR beta chain was sequenced during a study of T-cell reconstitution after alpha-beta-depleted transplantation in children. Trimming removed 7 bases at V and 6 bases at J, with 9 bases between. Germline loops: CDR1 SQVTM, CDR2 ANQGSEA. This CDR3 is 10 amino acids long. As it was prepared, the TCRbeta library received unique molecular identifiers. MiXCR, run by TCRdb on the PCR reads, gives a single entry per CDR3 protein. The data contain 70,000 to 100,000 distinct CDR3 sequences, 9% to 15% of them singletons. The sequence came from a human donor who donated a stem cell graft to a child with inherited bone marrow failure. The specimen was PBMCs from the stem cell graft donor, collected from the stem cell graft. This chain uses TRBV29-1 with TRBJ1-2; D unclear. The CDR3 sequence: CSALLDGYTF. The CDR3 nucleotides read TGCAGCGCGCTATTAGATGGCTACACCTTC.